One sample yielded the 15 T cell receptor beta chains listed below, sequenced in a study of blood T cell repertoires in COVID-19. The method was immunoSEQ multiplex PCR; TCRdb's version includes in-frame clones alone and lacks a portion of them. The sample includes 150,000 to 200,000 clones, 60% to 85% of them seen just once. The specimen sequenced was peripheral blood. These receptors were collected from a man in his 60s with acute or convalescent COVID-19.

The CDR3 DNA reads TGTGCCAGCAGCTTAGGGGCGTTTCGCACTGAAGCTTTCTTT. It translates to CASSLGAFRTEAFF. The chain is built from TRBV7-2 and TRBJ1-1, with D unresolved. Per the germline V gene, CDR1 is SGHTA and CDR2 is FQGNSA. The CDR3 has 14 amino acids. The V gene lost 1 base and the J gene lost 4 bases, with 10 bases spanning the gap.

The chain employs TRBV4-1 and TRBJ2-7, with D possibly being TRBD2 (6 bases). The ends were cut back, 1 base at V and 2 bases at J, with 12 bases in the middle. The CDR3 length is 15 residues. Germline CDR1 MGHRA, CDR2 YSYEKL. This CDR3 is CASSQAGVTTYEQYF. DNA for the CDR3: TGCGCCAGCAGCCAAGCGGGGGTGACAACCTACGAGCAGTACTTC.

The chain carries TRBV30 and TRBJ2-6, with 10 bases lining up with TRBD1. The CDR3 is made up of 19 amino acids. The germline CDR1 and CDR2 sequences are GTSNPN and SVGIG (reference sequence). Trimming removed 4 bases from V and 2 bases from J; junction bases left unmatched: 14. CDR3 nucleotide sequence: TGTGCCTGGAAGGGCCCTCGGACAGGGGGTAGCGCTGGGGCCAACGTCCTGACTTTC. Its protein product is CAWKGPRTGGSAGANVLTF.

V is TRBV5-6 and J is TRBJ2-7; maybe TRBD1 (5 bases). The CDR3 totals 13 residues. CDR1 SGHDT and CDR2 YYEEEE come from the germline V gene. Trimming cost V 5 bases and J 4 bases, with 13 bases left between them. Here the CDR3 reads CASRAAGWYEQYF. The DNA for the CDR3 is TGTGCCAGCAGGGCGGCAGGGTGGTACGAGCAGTACTTC.

The chain uses TRBV5-8 and TRBJ2-1; D is unclear. The CDR3 loop spans 15 amino acids. From germline, CDR1 is SGHTS and CDR2 YDEGEE. With 0 bases removed from V and 0 bases from J, the gap between germline ends came to 7 bases. CDR3 region: CASSLGSNSYNEQFF. CDR3 in DNA: TGTGCCAGCAGCTTGGGCAGTAACTCCTACAATGAGCAGTTCTTC.

The V gene is TRBV5-4, the J gene TRBJ2-1; TRBD2 matches 9 bases. V gave up 1 base and J gave up 5 bases; unmatched junction bases: 1. The CDR3 totals 14 residues. The germline CDR1 and CDR2 sequences are SGHNT and YYREEE (reference sequence). The CDR3 protein is CASSLKRGDNEQFF. The CDR3 region has the DNA TGTGCCAGCAGCTTGAAGCGGGGGGACAATGAGCAGTTCTTC.

The V gene is TRBV5-1, the J gene TRBJ2-1; D possibly corresponds to TRBD2 (7 bases). The CDR3 has 15 amino acids. V lost 2 bases, J lost 8 bases, and 17 bases lay in between. Germline CDR1 and CDR2: SGHRS and YFSETQ. The chain's CDR3 is CASSLRGTTSYEQFF. The CDR3 DNA reads TGCGCCAGCAGCTTAAGGGGGACTACGTCCTATGAGCAGTTCTTC.

This clone was recorded a few times. The rearrangement links TRBV3-1 (or the pseudogene TRBV3-2) to TRBJ2-7; 7 nucleotides align to TRBD1. The CDR3 extends over 11 amino acids. Germline loops: CDR1 LGHDT, CDR2 YNNKEL (reference sequence). V was clipped by 3 bases and J by 11 bases; unmatched bases: 4. For the CDR3, the DNA is TGTGCCAGCAGCCAGCCGGGACAGAAGTACTTC. Translated, it gives CASSQPGQKYF.

The rearrangement joins TRBV5-6 to TRBJ2-1, with TRBD2 as a possible D gene (5 bases). This CDR3 is 12 amino acids long. V lost 0 bases, J lost 9 bases, and 7 bases lay in between. Per germline, CDR1 SGHDT and CDR2 YYEEEE. As DNA, the CDR3 is TGTGCCAGCAGCTTGGGACGGGGTGAGCAGTTCTTC. The encoded protein is CASSLGRGEQFF.

The chain carries TRBV19 and TRBJ2-3, with 10 positions matching TRBD1. V trimming: 6 bases; J trimming: 2 bases; junction bases outside the gene matches: 8. The CDR3 spans 16 residues. The germline V gene has CDR1 LNHDA and CDR2 SQIVND (reference sequence). For the CDR3, the DNA is TGTGCCAGTAGACCGACCGGGACAGGGGCCACAGATACGCAGTATTTT. Protein sequence: CASRPTGTGATDTQYF. The full variable domain, its missing parts supplied by reference TRBV19 and TRBJ2-3, is DGGITQSPKYLFRKEGQNVTLSCEQNLNHDAMYWYRQDPGQGLRLIYYSQIVNDFQKGDIAEGYSVSREKKESFPLTVTSAQKNPTAFYLCASRPTGTGATDTQYFGPGTRLTVL.

The chain carries TRBV11-3 and TRBJ2-7, with D perhaps matching TRBD1 (6 bases). Germline V lookup: CDR1 SGHNT, CDR2 YENEEA. Trimming took off 5 bases at V and 2 bases at J, with 13 bases between the two ends. The CDR3 is made up of 14 amino acids. The CDR3 nucleotides read TGTGCCAGCAGCCCGCCGGGACAACCCTACGAGCAGTACTTC. The encoded protein is CASSPPGQPYEQYF. Using reference TRBV11-3 and TRBJ2-7 for the parts outside the CDR3, the full variable domain is EAGVVQSPRYKIIEKKQPVAFWCNPISGHNTLYWYLQNLGQGPELLIRYENEEAVDDSQLPKDRFSAERLKGVDSTLKIQPAELGDSAVYLCASSPPGQPYEQYFGPGTRLTVT.

The V and J genes are TRBV2 and TRBJ2-3; 15 bases align to TRBD2. V lost 3 bases to trimming and J lost 5 bases; unmatched junction nucleotides: 6. Germline-derived CDR1 and CDR2 are SNHLY and FYNNEI. The CDR3 spans 17 residues. CDR3 nucleotides: TGTGCCAGCAGTGACGCCGGGACTAGCGGGGGGCGAGATACGCAGTATTTT. Translating gives CASSDAGTSGGRDTQYF. The whole variable domain, filled in from reference TRBV2 and TRBJ2-3, reads EPEVTQTPSHQVTQMGQEVILRCVPISNHLYFYWYRQILGQKVEFLVSFYNNEISEKSEIFDDQFSVERPDGSNFTLKIRSTKLEDSAMYFCASSDAGTSGGRDTQYFGPGTRLTVL.

The chain combines TRBV2 with TRBJ1-3; 9 bases are a match to TRBD1. Germline V lookup: CDR1 SNHLY, CDR2 FYNNEI. The CDR3 loop spans 17 amino acids. V was pared by 4 bases and J by 0 bases, with 7 bases of the junction left unmatched. CDR3 loop: CASSAGQGLISGNTIYF. CDR3 bases: TGTGCCAGCAGTGCGGGACAGGGTCTAATCTCTGGAAACACCATATATTTT. The full variable domain, its missing parts supplied by reference TRBV2 and TRBJ1-3, is EPEVTQTPSHQVTQMGQEVILRCVPISNHLYFYWYRQILGQKVEFLVSFYNNEISEKSEIFDDQFSVERPDGSNFTLKIRSTKLEDSAMYFCASSAGQGLISGNTIYFGEGSWLTVV.

The rearrangement uses TRBV11-3 and TRBJ2-7; no clear D. Germline V lookup: CDR1 SGHNT, CDR2 YENEEA. V was cut by 3 bases and J by 2 bases, with 8 bases left in between. The CDR3 covers 13 residues. The CDR3: CASSLGSTYEQYF. CDR3 DNA: TGTGCCAGCAGCTTGGGCAGTACCTACGAGCAGTACTTC.

V gene TRBV7-2 combines with J gene TRBJ1-1, with no clear D. Germline CDR1 reads SGHTA; CDR2 reads FQGNSA. This CDR3 comprises 15 residues. V dropped 5 bases and J dropped 6 bases, with 19 bases sitting between them. The CDR3 DNA sequence: TGTGCCAGCAGCCCAAGAATCGCGGATCTTTCTGAAGCTTTCTTT. It translates to CASSPRIADLSEAFF.